This entry lists 24 T cell receptor beta chains sequenced from one sample in a study of CDR3 diversity in severe acne. TCRdb re-analysed the PCR reads in MiXCR, keeping a single row per CDR3 protein. Among approximately 97,000 distinct CDR3 sequences, approximately 47% were seen once, and the ten largest hold around 12%. Sample: blood. These TCRs come from a male donor with acne.

Comments on this clonotype: A read error is possible here, since a much larger clone lies one base away. CDR3 DNA: TGTGCCAGTAGCCCATCCCTACCTGGGCAGAGCTATGGCTACACCTTC. Protein product: CASSPSLPGQSYGYTF. V is TRBV19 and J is TRBJ1-2; D remains unclear. The CDR3 length is 16 residues. Trimming removed 6 bases at V and 4 bases at J, with 21 bases between. Germline-derived CDR1 and CDR2 are LNHDA and SQIVND (reference sequence).

To note about this clonotype: Possible read error: a much larger clone is one base away. The J gene is TRBJ2-5, the V gene TRBV9; perhaps TRBD2 as D (5 bases). Germline V gene lookup returns CDR1 SGDLS and CDR2 YYNGEE. This CDR3 comprises 15 residues. CDR3 residues: CASSVVGEEQGTQYF. The CDR3 bases are TGTGCCAGCAGCGTAGTGGGAGAGGAACAAGGGACCCAGTACTTC. Supplemented by reference TRBV9 and TRBJ2-5, the full variable domain reads DSGVTQTPKHLITATGQRVTLRCSPRSGDLSVYWYQQSLDQGLQFLIQYYNGEERAKGNILERFSAQQFPDLHSELNLSSLELGDSALYFCASSVVGEEQGTQYFGPGTRLLVL.

To note about this clonotype: A much bigger clone sits one base away, suggesting this may be a read error. The CDR3 region has the DNA TGCAGTGCTTACCTACCGGGACAGGGGAACACCGGGAAGCTGTTTTTT. Residues: CSAYLPGQGNTGKLFF. This chain joins TRBV20-1 and TRBJ2-2; 10 nucleotides align to TRBD1. Germline loops: CDR1 DFQATT, CDR2 SNEGSKA (reference sequence). CDR3 length equals 16 residues.

J is TRBJ2-2 and V is TRBV4-3; D is ambiguous. CDR3 length: 13 amino acids. Per the germline V gene, CDR1 is LGHNA and CDR2 is YSLEER. Trimming left V 0 bases short and J 6 bases short, with 5 bases between. CDR3 DNA sequence: TGCGCCAGCAGCCAAGATATGGCCGGGGAGCTGTTTTTT. Protein sequence: CASSQDMAGELFF.

V and J are TRBV9 and TRBJ1-2; D is uncertain. Germline V CDR1 and CDR2: SGDLS, YYNGEE. The CDR3 has 16 residues. The V gene lost 0 bases and the J gene lost 2 bases, with 14 bases spanning the gap. The CDR3 DNA follows: TGTGCCAGCAGCGTAGTTTCGTGGCAGCCAAACTATGGCTACACCTTC. Amino acid sequence: CASSVVSWQPNYGYTF. The whole variable domain, filled in from reference TRBV9 and TRBJ1-2, reads DSGVTQTPKHLITATGQRVTLRCSPRSGDLSVYWYQQSLDQGLQFLIQYYNGEERAKGNILERFSAQQFPDLHSELNLSSLELGDSALYFCASSVVSWQPNYGYTFGSGTRLTVV.

DNA of the CDR3: TGTGCCAGCACCGGGGGGACAGAATACTCCTACGAGCAGTACTTC. It translates to CASTGGTEYSYEQYF. V and J are TRBV2 and TRBJ2-7; D possibly uses TRBD1 or TRBD2 (7 bases each). The CDR3 length is 15 residues. V was clipped by 7 bases and J by 0 bases, with 16 bases between them. The germline V gene encodes CDR1 SNHLY and CDR2 FYNNEI.

This clonotype was recorded many times. This chain joins TRBV13 and TRBJ1-1; D is ambiguous. V lost 5 bases and J 6 bases, leaving 16 bases between the germline ends. The CDR3 runs 14 residues. In germline, CDR1 is PRHDT, CDR2 FYEKMQ (reference sequence). As DNA, the CDR3 is TGTGCCAGCAGCAGCCGGACTGCCTCTGCTGAAGCTTTCTTT. Its translation is CASSSRTASAEAFF. The full variable domain, with the rest looked up from reference TRBV13 and TRBJ1-1, is AAGVIQSPRHLIKEKRETATLKCYPIPRHDTVYWYQQGPGQDPQFLISFYEKMQSDKGSIPDRFSAQQFSDYHSELNMSSLELGDSALYFCASSSRTASAEAFFGQGTRLTVV.

This rearrangement joins TRBV7-9 to TRBJ2-5, with 10 positions matching TRBD1. The CDR3 extends over 15 amino acids. Germline trimming cut 4 bases from V and 2 bases from J; bases unmatched to any gene: 4. Per the germline V gene, CDR1 is SEHNR and CDR2 is FQNEAQ (reference sequence). The CDR3 DNA follows: TGTGCCAGCAGCTCGGGACAGGGGAGACAAGAGACCCAGTACTTC. It translates to CASSSGQGRQETQYF.

Note on this clonotype: This may stem from a read error, because a much larger clone lies one nucleotide away. This chain connects TRBV7-9 to TRBJ2-7, with D possibly being TRBD1 (5 bases). CDR3 length: 15 residues. Germline-derived CDR1 and CDR2 are SEHNR and FQNEAQ (reference sequence). With 6 bases removed from V and 3 bases from J, the gap between germline ends came to 18 bases. The CDR3, as DNA: TGTGCCAGCAGATTCGCCCCGGACACCCACTACGAGCAGTACTTC. Encoded protein: CASRFAPDTHYEQYF.

CDR3 loop: CASSLGLAGVQETQYF. DNA for the CDR3: TGTGCCAGCAGCCTGGGACTAGCGGGAGTTCAAGAGACCCAGTACTTC. The chain employs TRBV7-9 and TRBJ2-5; 14 bases are a match to TRBD2. Unmatched junction bases numbered 4, after V lost 5 bases and J lost 2 bases. The length of the CDR3 is 16 residues. Germline-derived CDR1 and CDR2 are SEHNR and FQNEAQ (reference sequence).

This sequence joins TRBV24-1 and TRBJ2-3; 8 bases are shared with TRBD2. The V gene end was trimmed by 3 bases and the J gene end by 0 bases; junction bases not matched to a gene: 10. Germline assignment: CDR1 KGHDR and CDR2 SFDVKD. The CDR3 is made up of 18 amino acids. The chain's CDR3 is CATSDISVSGASTDTQYF. In DNA, the CDR3 is TGTGCCACCAGTGATATTTCGGTTAGCGGGGCAAGCACAGATACGCAGTATTTT.

This clonotype was seen ten or more times. The J gene is TRBJ1-1, the V gene TRBV20-1; D call uncertain. CDR3 length equals 12 residues. Looked up from germline, CDR1 is DFQATT and CDR2 is SNEGSKA (reference sequence). V lost 6 bases, J lost 8 bases, and 16 bases lay in between. CDR3: CSAQNSDVEAFF. The CDR3 DNA reads as TGCAGTGCGCAGAACTCCGACGTGGAAGCTTTCTTT.

CDR3 coding DNA: TGTGCCAGTACCTGGGGCAGGTTGAACACTGAAGCTTTCTTT. It translates to CASTWGRLNTEAFF. The rearrangement joins TRBV19 to TRBJ1-1; D is perhaps TRBD1 (5 bases). CDR1 is LNHDA, CDR2 SQIVND, per germline (reference sequence). V lost 7 bases and J lost 0, with 12 bases in between. The CDR3 covers 14 residues.

Details on this clonotype: Since a much larger clone is just one base distant, this may be a read error. This sequence joins TRBV12-3 or TRBV12-4 and TRBJ1-2; weak D call: TRBD1 (6 bases). The CDR3 is 14 amino acids. In DNA form, the CDR3 reads TGTGCCGGCAGGCAACAGGGAGAGAGTCGTGGCTACACCTTC. It translates to CAGRQQGESRGYTF.

This clonotype has only one observation. The rearrangement links TRBV10-3 to TRBJ2-1; 14 bases align to TRBD2. Germline-derived CDR1 and CDR2 are ENHRY and SYGVKD. CDR3 length: 13 residues. The ends lost 7 bases at V and 12 bases at J; junction bases unmatched: 5. CDR3 region: CAITPGLAGGQFF. The CDR3 DNA is TGTGCCATCACCCCCGGACTAGCGGGAGGGCAGTTCTTC.

Ten or more counts support this clonotype. The chain recombines TRBV20-1 with TRBJ2-1; D is perhaps TRBD1 or TRBD2 (6 bases each). Germline CDR1 reads DFQATT; CDR2 reads SNEGSKA (reference sequence). CDR3 size: 14 residues. V dropped 5 bases and J dropped 6 bases, with 17 bases sitting between them. The CDR3: CSAGQGGFVNEQFF. CDR3 in DNA: TGCAGTGCTGGACAAGGGGGGTTTGTCAATGAGCAGTTCTTC.

A single count supports this clonotype. A much larger clone lies a single base off, so this may be a read error. The rearrangement uses TRBV4-1 and TRBJ2-7; a possible D gene is TRBD2 (6 bases). The germline V gene has CDR1 MGHRA and CDR2 YSYEKL. The CDR3 has 15 residues. CDR3 in amino acids: CASGQFGDLPYEQYF. DNA for the CDR3: TGCGCCAGCGGCCAATTCGGGGACTTACCCTACGAGCAGTACTTC.

V is TRBV20-1 and J is TRBJ2-5; D perhaps matches TRBD1 (6 bases). The germline V gene has CDR1 DFQATT and CDR2 SNEGSKA (reference sequence). V lost 5 bases and J lost 3, with 19 bases in between. The CDR3 is made up of 15 amino acids. The CDR3, as DNA: TGCAGTGCTCCGCTACGCCGGCAGGGGAAAGAGACCCAGTACTTC. Translation: CSAPLRRQGKETQYF.

Regarding this clonotype: This is likely a read error, given that the CDR3 carries no conserved phenylalanine or tryptophan at its end. Because the CDR3's place on the DNA is in doubt, the DNA is left out and the CDR3 is given as listed by TCRdb. The V and J genes are TRBV12-3 or TRBV12-4 and TRBJ2-1; TRBD2, the table's D call, lacks a check against the DNA. The CDR3 spans 17 residues, counting both ends. The chain's CDR3 is CASSSTMQEDNGYTFGS.

In this sample, this clonotype turned up a few times. V and J are TRBV9 and TRBJ2-1, with 14 bases fitting TRBD2. The germline gives CDR1 SGDLS, CDR2 YYNGEE. Trimming took 0 bases from V and 0 from J; bases not matched to a gene: 2. The CDR3 has 18 residues. The CDR3 loop reads CASSVGLAGGASYNEQFF. For the CDR3, the DNA is TGTGCCAGCAGCGTAGGACTAGCGGGAGGGGCCTCCTACAATGAGCAGTTCTTC. Full variable domain (remainder filled in from reference TRBV9 and TRBJ2-1): DSGVTQTPKHLITATGQRVTLRCSPRSGDLSVYWYQQSLDQGLQFLIQYYNGEERAKGNILERFSAQQFPDLHSELNLSSLELGDSALYFCASSVGLAGGASYNEQFFGPGTRLTVL.

The V and J genes are TRBV2 and TRBJ2-7; 15 bases are a match to TRBD2. Losses at the gene ends were 3 bases for V and 2 bases for J; bases not matched to a gene: 5. This CDR3 contains 17 residues. Germline CDR1 is SNHLY and CDR2 is FYNNEI. The CDR3 sequence is CASSESGLAGGPYEQYF. As DNA, the CDR3 is TGTGCCAGCAGTGAGTCGGGACTAGCGGGAGGCCCCTACGAGCAGTACTTC.

For this clonotype: Since the CDR3 does not end with the conserved phenylalanine or tryptophan, this likely comes from a read error. The CDR3 nucleotides read TGTGCCACCAGATTTAGCGGGAATGAGCAGTTCTCC. This translates into CATRFSGNEQFS. V usage is TRBV24-1 and J usage is TRBJ2-1; 7 positions match TRBD2. Unmatched junction bases numbered 3, after V lost 7 bases and J lost 7 bases. The CDR3 has 12 residues. CDR1 is KGHDR and CDR2 is SFDVKD in the germline V gene.

This clonotype has a handful of counts. V is TRBV3-1 and J is TRBJ2-7; no clear D. The ends were cut back, 3 bases at V and 0 bases at J, with 9 bases in the middle. The germline CDR1 and CDR2 sequences are LGHDT and YNNKEL (reference sequence). The CDR3 consists of 14 residues. The CDR3 DNA is TGTGCCAGCAGCCATGTTCGGTCCTCCTACGAGCAGTACTTC. Translating it yields CASSHVRSSYEQYF.

V usage is TRBV25-1 and J usage is TRBJ2-1, with D maybe TRBD2 (5 bases). The germline V gene encodes CDR1 MGHDK and CDR2 SYGVNS. The CDR3 runs to 13 residues. Trimming stripped 8 bases from V and 5 bases from J, with 13 bases between. CDR3 DNA: TGTGCCAGCGGGGAGAGGTACAACAATGAGCAGTTCTTC. Protein sequence: CASGERYNNEQFF.